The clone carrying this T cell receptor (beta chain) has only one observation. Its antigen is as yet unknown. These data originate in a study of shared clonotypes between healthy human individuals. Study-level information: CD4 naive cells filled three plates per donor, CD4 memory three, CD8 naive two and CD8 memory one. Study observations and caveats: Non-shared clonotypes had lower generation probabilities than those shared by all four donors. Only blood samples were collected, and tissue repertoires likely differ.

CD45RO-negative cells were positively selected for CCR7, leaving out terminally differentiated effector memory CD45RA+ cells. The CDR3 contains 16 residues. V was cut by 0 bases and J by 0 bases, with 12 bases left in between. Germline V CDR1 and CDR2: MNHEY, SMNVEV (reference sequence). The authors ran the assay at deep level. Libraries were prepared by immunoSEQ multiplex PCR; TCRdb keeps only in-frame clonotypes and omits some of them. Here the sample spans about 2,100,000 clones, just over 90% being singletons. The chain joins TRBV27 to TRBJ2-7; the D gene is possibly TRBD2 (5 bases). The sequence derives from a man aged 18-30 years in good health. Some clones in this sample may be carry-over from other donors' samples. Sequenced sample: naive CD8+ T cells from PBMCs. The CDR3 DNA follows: TGTGCCAGCAGTTTATCGAGTGGGGAGAGCTCCTACGAGCAGTACTTC. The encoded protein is CASSLSSGESSYEQYF.